This T cell receptor (beta chain) stems from a study of a mutant IDH1 vaccine in newly diagnosed glioma. Across the study: The patients were given eight vaccinations, one each in weeks 1, 3, 5, 7, 11, 15, 19 and 23. Beginning 4-6 weeks after radiotherapy alone, or with temozolomide cycles, vaccination took place. Most had both radiotherapy and temozolomide beforehand; others had only one.

Comment on this clone: Its antigen is not known.

Study findings and constraints: Patients mounted vaccine-induced immune responses in about 93% of cases.

Time point denoted: week 5, during vaccination. It was 300 ug of mutant IDH1 20-mer peptide that made up each vaccine dose, given with topical imiquimod. The CDR3 has 12 amino acids. Trimming stripped 4 bases from V and 3 bases from J, with 6 bases between. The germline gives CDR1 MNHEY, CDR2 SMNVEV (reference sequence). Libraries were prepared by immunoSEQ multiplex PCR; TCRdb keeps only in-frame clonotypes and omits some of them. The sample gives about 42,000 clones, 70% to 90% of which show up once; roughly 1.8% is in the top ten. Sample: PBMCs, taken from a glioma patient whose treatment included an IDH1 peptide vaccine. This clonotype originated in a man aged 35 to 55 with glioma. The chain is built from TRBV27 and TRBJ1-2; D unresolved. CDR3 DNA sequence: TGTGCCAGCAGTTCCCATGACTATGGCTACACCTTC. Its protein is CASSSHDYGYTF.